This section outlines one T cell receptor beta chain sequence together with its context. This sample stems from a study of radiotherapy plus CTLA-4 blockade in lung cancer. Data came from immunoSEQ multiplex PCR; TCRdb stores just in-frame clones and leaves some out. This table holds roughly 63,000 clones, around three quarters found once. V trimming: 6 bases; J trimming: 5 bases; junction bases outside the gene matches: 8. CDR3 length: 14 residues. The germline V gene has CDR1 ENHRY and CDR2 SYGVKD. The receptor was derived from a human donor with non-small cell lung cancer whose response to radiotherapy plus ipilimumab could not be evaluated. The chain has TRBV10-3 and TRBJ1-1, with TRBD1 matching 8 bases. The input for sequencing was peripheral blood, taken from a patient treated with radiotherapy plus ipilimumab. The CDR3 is CAIRKDRERTEAFF. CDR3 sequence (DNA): TGTGCCATCAGGAAGGACAGGGAAAGGACTGAAGCTTTCTTT.